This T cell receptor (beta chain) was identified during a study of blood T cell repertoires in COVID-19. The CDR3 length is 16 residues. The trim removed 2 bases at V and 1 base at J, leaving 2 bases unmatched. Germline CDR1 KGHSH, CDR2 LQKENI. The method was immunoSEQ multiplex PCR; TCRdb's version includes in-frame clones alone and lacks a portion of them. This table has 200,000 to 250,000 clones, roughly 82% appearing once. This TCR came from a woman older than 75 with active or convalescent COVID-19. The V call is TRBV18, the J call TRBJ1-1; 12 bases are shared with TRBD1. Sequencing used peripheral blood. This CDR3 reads CASSPGTGGWNTEAFF. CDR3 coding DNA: TGTGCCAGCTCACCAGGGACAGGGGGCTGGAACACTGAAGCTTTCTTT.